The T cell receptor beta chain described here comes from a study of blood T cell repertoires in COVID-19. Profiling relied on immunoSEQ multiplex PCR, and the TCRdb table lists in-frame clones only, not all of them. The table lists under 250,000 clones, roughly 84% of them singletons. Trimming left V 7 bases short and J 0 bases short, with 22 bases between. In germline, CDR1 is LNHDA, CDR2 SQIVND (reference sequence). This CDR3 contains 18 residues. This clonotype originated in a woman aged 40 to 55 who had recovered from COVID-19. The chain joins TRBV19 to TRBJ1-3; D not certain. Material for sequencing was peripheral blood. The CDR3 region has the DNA TGTGCCAGTACCGAAATCAGAGGGAAGGGCAGCTCTGGAAACACCATATATTTT. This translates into CASTEIRGKGSSGNTIYF.